One sample yielded the 31 T cell receptor beta chains listed below, sequenced in a study of T-cell reconstitution after alpha-beta-depleted transplantation in children. TCRbeta library preparation incorporated unique molecular identifiers. TCRdb fed the PCR reads into MiXCR, producing one record per CDR3 protein. The data hold about 340,000 distinct CDR3 sequences, with 10% to 15% observed a single time. Sample: PBMCs, taken from the stem cell graft. These receptors were taken from a human donor who donated a stem cell graft to a child with Fanconi anemia.

This clonotype was seen a handful of times. This chain links TRBV5-5 with TRBJ2-5; D gene unclear. The CDR3 runs 12 residues. Trimming left V 4 bases short and J 8 bases short, with 12 bases between. The germline V gene has CDR1 SGHKS and CDR2 YYEKEE (reference sequence). The CDR3 DNA is TGTGCCAGCAGCCCCGAAGGTAACACCCAGTACTTC. This encodes CASSPEGNTQYF. Supplemented by reference TRBV5-5 and TRBJ2-5, the full variable domain reads DAGVTQSPTHLIKTRGQQVTLRCSPISGHKSVSWYQQVLGQGPQFIFQYYEKEERGRGNFPDRFSARQFPNYSSELNVNALLLGDSALYLCASSPEGNTQYFGPGTRLLVL.

This clonotype was seen a few times. V gene TRBV5-1 combines with J gene TRBJ2-4; TRBD1 agrees at 7 bases. Germline V gives CDR1 SGHRS, CDR2 YFSETQ. The CDR3 is made up of 15 amino acids. V was clipped by 4 bases and J by 8 bases; unmatched bases: 12. The CDR3 reads CASSPQPTGSDIQYF. The CDR3 DNA sequence: TGCGCCAGCAGCCCACAACCGACAGGGAGCGACATTCAGTACTTC. Full variable domain (rest looked up from reference TRBV5-1 and TRBJ2-4): KAGVTQTPRYLIKTRGQQVTLSCSPISGHRSVSWYQQTPGQGLQFLFEYFSETQRNKGNFPGRFSGRQFSNSRSEMNVSTLELGDSALYLCASSPQPTGSDIQYFGAGTRLSVL.

The J gene is TRBJ1-4, the V gene TRBV19; 7 bases align to TRBD1. The germline CDR1 and CDR2 sequences are LNHDA and SQIVND (reference sequence). The CDR3 loop spans 17 amino acids. The junction had 12 bases not matched to a gene; V was cut back by 5 bases and J by 3 bases. The CDR3 nucleotides read TGTGCCAGTAGTCCCACAGGGGTGACGGCGGCTAATGAAAAACTGTTTTTT. Its translation: CASSPTGVTAANEKLFF.

This clonotype was observed a few times. The chain joins TRBV29-1 to TRBJ1-2; 7 bases map to TRBD1. Per the germline V gene, CDR1 is SQVTM and CDR2 is ANQGSEA. V was pared by 7 bases and J by 4 bases, with 12 bases of the junction left unmatched. This CDR3 has 14 residues. This chain's CDR3 is CSAEGQRRGYGYTF. The CDR3 DNA sequence: TGCAGCGCCGAGGGACAGAGGAGGGGCTATGGCTACACCTTC.

This clonotype appeared a few times. CDR3 bases: TGTGCCAGCAGCTTAGACAATCAGCCCCAGCATTTT. Translating it yields CASSLDNQPQHF. This chain connects TRBV7-9 to TRBJ1-5; D gene ambiguous. This CDR3 is built from 12 residues. The germline V gene encodes CDR1 SEHNR and CDR2 FQNEAQ (reference sequence). The V and J ends lost 1 base and 3 bases respectively, with 1 base between them.

This clonotype was recorded only once. The gene calls are TRBV12-3 or TRBV12-4 and TRBJ1-2, with 8 bases that match TRBD1. The trim removed 5 bases at V and 7 bases at J, leaving 6 bases unmatched. This CDR3 has 13 amino acids. This CDR3 reads CASSTSTGAGYTF. The DNA for the CDR3 is TGTGCCAGCAGTACCTCGACAGGGGCTGGCTACACCTTC.

The chain joins TRBV12-3 or TRBV12-4 to TRBJ2-7; possible D gene TRBD1, 8 bases. This CDR3 comprises 14 residues. The germline V and J ends were trimmed by 7 bases and 7 bases, with 20 bases remaining between them. CDR3 sequence (DNA): TGTGCCAGCAACCCCGGACAGGGAGGGTTTGAGCAGTACGTC. As protein: CASNPGQGGFEQYV.

The genes are TRBV5-6 and TRBJ2-5; TRBD2 might be the D (6 bases). The CDR3 totals 15 residues. Germline CDR1 and CDR2: SGHDT and YYEEEE. V gave up 4 bases and J gave up 2 bases, with 15 bases separating them. This chain's CDR3 is CASSGSGTIQETQYF. CDR3 coding DNA: TGTGCCAGCAGCGGTAGCGGTACGATACAAGAGACCCAGTACTTC. Filled out from reference TRBV5-6 and TRBJ2-5, the complete variable domain reads DAGVTQSPTHLIKTRGQQVTLRCSPKSGHDTVSWYQQALGQGPQFIFQYYEEEERQRGNFPDRFSGHQFPNYSSELNVNALLLGDSALYLCASSGSGTIQETQYFGPGTRLLVL.

This clonotype showed up many times. The rearrangement joins TRBV5-1 to TRBJ2-5; 10 bases are shared with TRBD2. Germline V lookup: CDR1 SGHRS, CDR2 YFSETQ. J was trimmed by 5 bases and V by 4 bases; bases with no gene match: 8. The CDR3 is 15 amino acids. The CDR3 nucleotides are TGCGCCAGCAGCCCTACTAGCGGGGACGGGGAGACCCAGTACTTC. It encodes CASSPTSGDGETQYF.

The V and J genes are TRBV6-2 or TRBV6-3 and TRBJ2-7; D possibly corresponds to TRBD1 (5 bases). Trimming stripped 4 bases from V and 0 bases from J, with 10 bases between. CDR3 length equals 14 residues. Germline-derived CDR1 and CDR2 are MNHEY and SVGEGT. CDR3 in DNA: TGTGCCAGCAGTTCGCGACAGAGCTCCTACGAGCAGTACGTC. Protein product: CASSSRQSSYEQYV.

Concerning this clonotype itself: This sequence may be a read error, since a much larger clone differs from it by one base. The rearrangement links TRBV5-1 to TRBJ2-3; no clear D. The CDR3 contains 14 residues. Trimming cost V 0 bases and J 10 bases, with 15 bases left between them. CDR1 and CDR2 (germline): SGHRS, YFSETQ. The chain's CDR3 is CASSLDARGDSQYF. The CDR3 nucleotides are TGCGCCAGCAGCTTGGACGCCCGTGGCGATTCGCAGTATTTT.

This clonotype was found a few times. V is TRBV7-9 and J is TRBJ2-7; TRBD2 matches at 14 bases. The CDR3 runs to 16 residues. Trimming cost V 4 bases and J 7 bases; bases outside gene matches: 9. In germline, CDR1 is SEHNR, CDR2 FQNEAQ (reference sequence). In nucleotides, the CDR3 is TGTGCCAGCAGCTACGGGACTAGCGGGGGTCCGGGAGAGCAGTACGTC. This codes for CASSYGTSGGPGEQYV.

This clonotype was counted only a few times. The chain links TRBV5-1 to TRBJ2-1, with D possibly called TRBD1 or TRBD2 (5 bases each). V gave up 4 bases and J gave up 2 bases, with 7 bases separating them. CDR1 is SGHRS, CDR2 YFSETQ, per germline. This CDR3 has 13 amino acids. The CDR3 region has the DNA TGCGCCAGCAGCGAGGGGACCTACAATGAGCAGTTCTTC. Residues: CASSEGTYNEQFF.

This clonotype was seen a few times. This chain links TRBV29-1 with TRBJ1-2; maybe TRBD1 (5 bases). Germline lookup yields CDR1 SQVTM and CDR2 ANQGSEA. The CDR3 contains 12 residues. Deletions cut 4 bases from V and 1 base from J, with 7 bases between. Here the CDR3 DNA reads TGCAGCGTTGTGGGGGATAACTATGGCTACACCTTC. It yields the protein CSVVGDNYGYTF. Supplemented by reference TRBV29-1 and TRBJ1-2, the full variable domain reads SAVISQKPSRDICQRGTSLTIQCQVDSQVTMMFWYRQQPGQSLTLIATANQGSEATYESGFVIDKFPISRPNLTFSTLTVSNMSPEDSSIYLCSVVGDNYGYTFGSGTRLTVV.

This clonotype was seen a single time. V is TRBV3-1 and J is TRBJ1-2; possible D gene TRBD1, 6 bases. The CDR3 covers 15 residues. Trimming removed 11 bases at V and 8 bases at J, with 27 bases between. CDR1 is LGHDT and CDR2 is YNNKEL in the germline V gene (reference sequence). CDR3 loop: CACSPSFAGAQGYTF. DNA for the CDR3: TGTGCCTGCTCCCCCTCGTTTGCGGGGGCGCAGGGCTACACCTTC.

This chain connects TRBV4-1 to TRBJ2-7, with 7 nucleotides matching TRBD1. The V gene end was trimmed by 2 bases and the J gene end by 6 bases; junction bases not matched to a gene: 7. The V gene's germline CDR1 is MGHRA and CDR2 YSYEKL. There are 14 residues in the CDR3. The CDR3 nucleotides are TGCGCCAGCAGCCAAACGACAGGGTTAGTCGAGCAGTACTTC. Its protein product is CASSQTTGLVEQYF.

V and J are TRBV6-1 and TRBJ2-7, with 7 bases aligning to TRBD1. Trimming cost V 7 bases and J 3 bases; bases outside gene matches: 6. This CDR3 comprises 13 residues. The germline gives CDR1 MNHNS, CDR2 SASEGT. The CDR3 sequence: CASTEGAGYEQYF. Written as DNA, the CDR3 is TGTGCCAGCACCGAGGGGGCCGGCTACGAGCAGTACTTC.

This rearrangement joins TRBV15 to TRBJ2-1, with TRBD2 matching 7 bases. The trim removed 0 bases at V and 10 bases at J, leaving 9 bases unmatched. This CDR3 region has 15 residues. Germline CDR1 LNHNV, CDR2 YYDKDF (reference sequence). CDR3 DNA sequence: TGTGCCACCAGCAGAGATAGTACTAGCGCTAGGGAGCAGTTCTTC. It encodes CATSRDSTSAREQFF.

This clonotype was seen a handful of times. The V call is TRBV28, the J call TRBJ1-2; 11 bases agree with TRBD1. Germline V gene sequence: CDR1 MDHEN, CDR2 SYDVKM. V shed 3 bases, J shed 8 bases, and the junction held 8 bases outside the gene matches. The CDR3 totals 15 residues. The CDR3 here is CASSFPTGQGEGYTF. The CDR3 DNA reads as TGTGCCAGCAGTTTTCCCACGGGACAGGGGGAGGGCTACACCTTC.

The V and J genes are TRBV18 and TRBJ2-3; D is undetermined. The CDR3 extends over 16 amino acids. V dropped 0 bases and J dropped 0 bases, with 10 bases sitting between them. In germline, CDR1 is KGHSH, CDR2 LQKENI. CDR3 DNA sequence: TGTGCCAGCTCACCACCGGAGCTGCAGAGCACAGATACGCAGTATTTT. Its protein product is CASSPPELQSTDTQYF. Full variable domain (missing parts from reference TRBV18 and TRBJ2-3): NAGVMQNPRHLVRRRGQEARLRCSPMKGHSHVYWYRQLPEEGLKFMVYLQKENIIDESGMPKERFSAEFPKEGPSILRIQQVVRGDSAAYFCASSPPELQSTDTQYFGPGTRLTVL.

This clonotype was found many times. V and J are TRBV4-2 and TRBJ1-6, with D possibly being TRBD1 (6 bases). V shed 5 bases and J shed 7 bases, with 18 bases lying between them. This CDR3 has 16 amino acids. Germline V lookup: CDR1 LGHNA, CDR2 YNFKEQ. CDR3 region: CASSRGEGSKNSPLHF. CDR3 coding DNA: TGTGCCAGCAGCAGGGGGGAAGGATCCAAGAATTCACCCCTCCACTTT.

In this sample, this clonotype turned up a few times. The rearrangement uses TRBV20-1 and TRBJ2-1; TRBD1 matches at 7 bases. The CDR3 spans 16 residues. Unmatched junction bases numbered 9, after V lost 4 bases and J lost 0 bases. Germline-derived CDR1 and CDR2 are DFQATT and SNEGSKA (reference sequence). CDR3 in DNA: TGCAGTGCTACCAAGGACAGGCCACTCTCCTACAATGAGCAGTTCTTC. Translated, it gives CSATKDRPLSYNEQFF.

The J gene is TRBJ2-7, the V gene TRBV5-6, with 8 bases aligning to TRBD2. CDR1 SGHDT and CDR2 YYEEEE come from the germline V gene. The CDR3 is 13 residues long. With V trimmed by 2 bases and J by 7 bases, 5 bases remained unmatched. CDR3 sequence: CASSFSGGREQYV. The CDR3, as DNA: TGTGCCAGCAGCTTCTCGGGGGGGCGGGAGCAGTACGTC.

This clonotype was seen repeatedly, ten times or more. The chain has TRBV4-2 and TRBJ2-3; 9 nucleotides agree with TRBD2. Trimming cost V 4 bases and J 1 base; bases outside gene matches: 3. Per germline, CDR1 LGHNA and CDR2 YNFKEQ. There are 15 residues in the CDR3. The DNA for the CDR3 is TGTGCCAGCAGCCCATCTAGCGGGGGCACAGATACGCAGTATTTT. This codes for CASSPSSGGTDTQYF.

The chain uses TRBV15 and TRBJ2-3; no clear D gene. Germline CDR1 reads LNHNV; CDR2 reads YYDKDF (reference sequence). Trimming took 0 bases from V and 0 from J, leaving 16 bases between them. The CDR3 spans 18 residues. Here the CDR3 DNA reads TGTGCCACCAGCAGAGAAATTGGGGAACACCTTAGCACAGATACGCAGTATTTT. Amino acids: CATSREIGEHLSTDTQYF.

As DNA, the CDR3 is TGCAGTGCTAGAGACAGGGTCGTGAACACTGAAGCTTTCTTT. Amino acid sequence: CSARDRVVNTEAFF. The V and J genes are TRBV20-1 and TRBJ1-1, with a tentative D call TRBD1 (5 bases). Trimming took off 0 bases at V and 0 bases at J, with 8 bases between the two ends. The CDR3 sequence is 14 residues long. Germline lookup yields CDR1 DFQATT and CDR2 SNEGSKA (reference sequence).

The chain combines TRBV20-1 with TRBJ1-1; a weak D match, TRBD1 (5 bases). V lost 4 bases to trimming and J lost 4 bases, with 13 bases between them. Germline V CDR1 and CDR2: DFQATT, SNEGSKA (reference sequence). This CDR3 region has 13 residues. CDR3 residues: CSATRQPGTEAFF. CDR3 sequence (DNA): TGCAGTGCTACCAGACAGCCTGGCACTGAAGCTTTCTTT.

This clonotype was seen at least ten times. V usage is TRBV3-1 and J usage is TRBJ2-3; no clear D gene. Germline CDR1 LGHDT, CDR2 YNNKEL (reference sequence). The V and J ends lost 0 bases and 2 bases respectively, with 6 bases between them. The CDR3 length is 14 residues. This CDR3 reads CASSQDTSTDTQYF. The CDR3 nucleotides read TGTGCCAGCAGCCAAGACACCTCCACAGATACGCAGTATTTT.

In the case of this clonotype: A much larger clonotype is one base distant, so this may be a read error. J is TRBJ2-3 and V is TRBV6-2 or TRBV6-3, with D perhaps given as TRBD1 or TRBD2 (5 bases each). The CDR3 totals 14 residues. Per germline, CDR1 MNHEY and CDR2 SVGEGT. The CDR3 DNA reads TGTGCCAGCAGTTACCCAGAGAGGGGTGGTACGAAGTATTTT. Its protein product is CASSYPERGGTKYF.

This clonotype was seen a handful of times. CDR3 sequence reads: CASSRGGVTDTQYF. Written as DNA, the CDR3 is TGTGCCAGCAGCCGGGGGGGCGTCACAGATACGCAGTATTTT. The chain has TRBV28 and TRBJ2-3, with 8 positions matching TRBD2. The trim removed 6 bases at V and 2 bases at J, leaving 4 bases unmatched. Germline V gives CDR1 MDHEN, CDR2 SYDVKM. The CDR3 extends over 14 amino acids.

Ten or more counts support this clonotype. The chain couples TRBV9 to TRBJ1-1; unclear D gene. V gave up 1 base and J gave up 1 base, with 5 bases separating them. The CDR3 sequence is 13 residues long. From germline, CDR1 is SGDLS and CDR2 YYNGEE. The CDR3 DNA is TGTGCCAGCAGCGTAAAAGCGAACACTGAAGCTTTCTTT. Translation gives CASSVKANTEAFF.